This TCR beta chain was found in a study of blood T cell repertoires in COVID-19. The germline CDR1 and CDR2 sequences are SGHAT and FQNNGV. The germline V and J ends were trimmed by 1 base and 0 bases, with 9 bases remaining between them. The CDR3 is made up of 15 amino acids. Original analysis: Amplified reference gene primers provided the basis for estimating nucleated cell counts. Clones were read by immunoSEQ multiplex PCR, and TCRdb kept only the in-frame ones, dropping some. That table is the source of V, J and clone size, and D and trimming were worked out from the DNA. Among approximately 110,000 clones, approximately 85% were seen once, and the ten largest hold under 3.5%.

The chain uses TRBV11-2 and TRBJ1-2, with D possibly matching TRBD1 (5 bases). The sequenced sample was peripheral blood. This TCR derives from a woman of 80 years or more with COVID-19, enrolled during active disease. In DNA form, the CDR3 reads TGTGCCAGCAGCTTAGTTACAGGCACTAACTATGGCTACACCTTC. Translated, it gives CASSLVTGTNYGYTF.